Below, 11 T cell receptor beta chains from the same sample are listed, as sequenced in a study of OX40 agonist ivuxolimab in advanced cancers. Sequencing was performed with immunoSEQ multiplex PCR; in TCRdb, only in-frame clones are kept and a portion is missing. The table lists approximately 10,000 clones, roughly 90% of them singletons. This specimen was CD4+ or CD8+ T cells sorted from blood, taken in a trial of the OX40 agonist ivuxolimab. The receptors were sampled from an adult with an advanced solid tumor such as melanoma, head and neck, liver or kidney cancer.

This clone was seen once. The rearrangement links TRBV5-8 to TRBJ2-7; D perhaps matches TRBD2 (5 bases). CDR3 length: 14 amino acids. With 4 bases removed from V and 5 bases from J, the gap between germline ends came to 16 bases. Per germline, CDR1 SGHTS and CDR2 YDEGEE. The chain's CDR3 is CASSPLGRWDEQYF. The CDR3 nucleotides are TGTGCCAGCAGCCCACTAGGGCGGTGGGACGAGCAGTACTTC.

This clone occurred once. The chain has TRBV10-2 and TRBJ2-7; 16 positions agree with TRBD2. The CDR3 covers 15 residues. Germline CDR1 WSHSY, CDR2 SAAADI. The trim removed 8 bases at V and 3 bases at J, leaving 4 bases unmatched. CDR3 in DNA: TGCGCCAGCTTGGGACTAGCGGGGGGGAGCTACGAGCAGTACTTC. Translating it yields CASLGLAGGSYEQYF.

This chain joins TRBV5-6 and TRBJ1-5; the D gene is possibly TRBD1 (5 bases). The CDR3 consists of 13 residues. Germline V gene lookup returns CDR1 SGHDT and CDR2 YYEEEE. Trimming stripped 0 bases from V and 7 bases from J, with 8 bases between. In nucleotides, the CDR3 is TGTGCCAGCAGCTTGGGGTCAGGGCAGCCCCAGCATTTT. Protein sequence: CASSLGSGQPQHF.

The V and J genes are TRBV15 and TRBJ2-3; D tentatively fits TRBD1 or TRBD2 (5 bases each). The CDR3 has 12 amino acids. The V end was cut by 6 bases, the J end by 5 bases, with 9 bases between. CDR1 is LNHNV and CDR2 is YYDKDF in the germline V gene (reference sequence). CDR3: CATRGEIDTQYF. CDR3 DNA sequence: TGTGCCACCAGGGGGGAAATAGATACGCAGTATTTT.

This chain connects TRBV27 to TRBJ1-2; tentative D call: TRBD1 (5 bases). Looked up from germline, CDR1 is MNHEY and CDR2 is SMNVEV (reference sequence). This CDR3 contains 15 residues. V lost 5 bases and J lost 9, with 22 bases in between. The CDR3 protein is CASSPKGPPPPRYTF. In DNA, the CDR3 is TGTGCCAGCAGTCCAAAGGGACCTCCCCCCCCTCGCTACACCTTC.

The V call is TRBV27, the J call TRBJ2-7, with TRBD1 as a possible D gene (5 bases). V was clipped by 5 bases and J by 5 bases, with 16 bases between them. Germline assignment: CDR1 MNHEY and CDR2 SMNVEV (reference sequence). The CDR3 is 14 amino acids. The CDR3 loop reads CASSLGLTVHEQYF. The CDR3 nucleotides read TGTGCCAGCAGTCTGGGGCTGACGGTCCACGAGCAGTACTTC.

This clone has a handful of counts. The chain joins TRBV29-1 to TRBJ2-7; TRBD1 matches 9 bases. CDR3 length: 15 residues. Per germline, CDR1 SQVTM and CDR2 ANQGSEA. The junction had 10 bases not matched to a gene; V was cut back by 6 bases and J by 1 base. The CDR3 sequence is CSVHSGTGRSYEQYF. CDR3 in DNA: TGCAGCGTCCACTCCGGGACAGGGAGATCCTACGAGCAGTACTTC.

The chain employs TRBV19 and TRBJ1-1; the D is unclear. The V end lost 0 bases, the J end lost 0 bases, and 11 bases lay between the germline ends. CDR1 and CDR2 from the germline V gene are LNHDA and SQIVND (reference sequence). The CDR3 has 16 residues. As DNA, the CDR3 is TGTGCCAGTAGTATAGATCGGCAAGCAATGAACACTGAAGCTTTCTTT. Translating it yields CASSIDRQAMNTEAFF.

The chain recombines TRBV19 with TRBJ1-1; weak D call: TRBD1 (5 bases). Trimming stripped 5 bases from V and 1 base from J, with 11 bases between. Germline assignment: CDR1 LNHDA and CDR2 SQIVND (reference sequence). The CDR3 extends over 14 amino acids. CDR3 loop: CASSLTETNTEAFF. The CDR3 DNA follows: TGTGCCAGTAGTTTGACAGAGACGAACACTGAAGCTTTCTTT.

This chain connects TRBV4-1 to TRBJ2-1; tentatively, D is TRBD1 (5 bases). The CDR3 is 14 residues long. Per the germline V gene, CDR1 is MGHRA and CDR2 is YSYEKL. Trimming took 0 bases from V and 4 from J, leaving 7 bases between them. CDR3 in DNA: TGCGCCAGCAGCCAAGAGACAGTTTACAATGAGCAGTTCTTC. Amino acid sequence: CASSQETVYNEQFF.

V and J are TRBV11-2 and TRBJ1-1; TRBD1 might be the D (5 bases). The CDR3 runs to 11 residues. Deletions cut 10 bases from V and 8 bases from J, with 14 bases between. Germline V gene lookup returns CDR1 SGHAT and CDR2 FQNNGV. The CDR3 spells CATSRGREAFF. The CDR3 region has the DNA TGTGCCACCTCACGGGGGAGAGAAGCTTTCTTT.